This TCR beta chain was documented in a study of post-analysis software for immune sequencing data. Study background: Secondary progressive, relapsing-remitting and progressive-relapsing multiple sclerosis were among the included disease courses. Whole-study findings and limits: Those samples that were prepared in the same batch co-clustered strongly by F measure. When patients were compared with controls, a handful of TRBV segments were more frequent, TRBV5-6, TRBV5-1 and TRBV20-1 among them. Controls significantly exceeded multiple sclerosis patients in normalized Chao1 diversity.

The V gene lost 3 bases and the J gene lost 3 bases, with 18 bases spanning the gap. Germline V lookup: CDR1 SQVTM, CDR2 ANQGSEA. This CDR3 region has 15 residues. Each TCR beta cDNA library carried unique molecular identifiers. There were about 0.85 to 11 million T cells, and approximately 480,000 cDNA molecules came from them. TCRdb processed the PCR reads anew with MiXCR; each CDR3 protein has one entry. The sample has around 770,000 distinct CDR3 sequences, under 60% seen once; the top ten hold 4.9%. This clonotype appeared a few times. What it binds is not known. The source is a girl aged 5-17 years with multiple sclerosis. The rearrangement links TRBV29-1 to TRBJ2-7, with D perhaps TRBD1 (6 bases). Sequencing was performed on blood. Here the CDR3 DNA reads TGCAGCGTTGATGGCACGGGGAAGGGGGACTACGAGCAGTACTTC. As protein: CSVDGTGKGDYEQYF.